A single sample gave rise to the 27 T cell receptor beta chains below, sequenced in a study of CD8+CD57+ T cells in acquired aplastic anemia. Profiling that covered TCR beta VDJ and CDR3 relied on genomic DNA as its template. TCRdb reprocessed the reads with MiXCR, giving one entry per CDR3 protein. The table records about 170,000 distinct CDR3 sequences, just under 45% of them present only once. Sequenced input: sorted CD4+, CD8+, or CD8+CD57+ T cells (not recorded which) from PBMCs. These TCRs come from a human donor in good health.

Points on this clonotype: Since a much larger clone is just one base distant, this may be a read error. The V gene is TRBV5-1, the J gene TRBJ2-1; 7 nucleotides align to TRBD2. The CDR3 is 14 amino acids. From germline, CDR1 is SGHRS and CDR2 YFSETQ. The J segment lost 5 bases and the V segment lost 0 bases, leaving 2 bases of the junction unmatched. The chain's CDR3 is CASSLGTSNNEQFF. The CDR3 coding sequence is TGCGCCAGCAGCTTGGGGACTAGTAACAATGAGCAGTTCTTC.

The V call is TRBV10-3, the J call TRBJ2-7, with D tentatively TRBD1 (5 bases). V gave up 3 bases and J gave up 6 bases, with 6 bases separating them. Germline CDR1 ENHRY, CDR2 SYGVKD. The CDR3 extends over 11 amino acids. The DNA of the CDR3 is TGTGCCATCAGTGACCAGGGCGAGCAGTACTTC. It translates to CAISDQGEQYF.

The gene calls are TRBV25-1 and TRBJ1-4; the D gene is possibly TRBD1 (5 bases). The germline V gene encodes CDR1 MGHDK and CDR2 SYGVNS. Trimming took off 3 bases at V and 3 bases at J, with 14 bases between the two ends. This CDR3 is 16 amino acids long. The CDR3 DNA is TGTGCCAGCAGTGAGTCCCCGGGACGCGCTAATGAAAAACTGTTTTTT. It codes for CASSESPGRANEKLFF.

The chain carries TRBV29-1 and TRBJ1-2, with 7 bases aligning to TRBD1. In germline, CDR1 is SQVTM, CDR2 ANQGSEA. V lost 0 bases and J lost 7; bases outside the gene matches: 11. The length of the CDR3 is 15 residues. The chain's CDR3 is CSVEEGGIGGSGYTF. For the CDR3, the DNA is TGCAGCGTTGAAGAAGGGGGCATCGGAGGGAGTGGCTACACCTTC.

This clonotype was seen repeatedly, ten times or more. The V and J genes are TRBV4-3 and TRBJ2-2; 7 nucleotides match TRBD1. Trimming cost V 2 bases and J 3 bases; bases outside gene matches: 6. The CDR3 sequence is 16 residues long. Per the germline V gene, CDR1 is LGHNA and CDR2 is YSLEER. The CDR3 DNA reads TGCGCCAGCAGCCAACACAGGGGCACGGACACCGGGGAGCTGTTTTTT. Its protein is CASSQHRGTDTGELFF.

This clonotype was seen a handful of times. This chain connects TRBV7-8 to TRBJ1-2; tentatively, D is TRBD1 (5 bases). Germline assignment: CDR1 SGHVS and CDR2 FQNEAQ. The V gene lost 11 bases and the J gene lost 5 bases, with 12 bases spanning the gap. The CDR3 has 11 residues. The CDR3 nucleotides read TGTGCCCTGGGGGTGGGGTATGGCTACACCTTC. The encoded protein is CALGVGYGYTF.

This chain connects TRBV6-5 to TRBJ1-2; D is ambiguous. The V and J ends lost 0 bases and 2 bases respectively, with 10 bases between them. This CDR3 is 15 amino acids long. CDR1 MNHEY and CDR2 SVGAGI come from the germline V gene. CDR3 in amino acids: CASSYSKNGNYGYTF. The CDR3 coding sequence is TGTGCCAGCAGTTACTCGAAAAATGGGAACTATGGCTACACCTTC.

The chain is built from TRBV27 and TRBJ2-7, with D uncertain. From germline, CDR1 is MNHEY and CDR2 SMNVEV (reference sequence). The CDR3 has 11 residues. Deletions cut 8 bases from V and 3 bases from J, with 8 bases between. The CDR3, as DNA: TGTGCCAGCGGGCCTTTCTACGAGCAGTACTTC. It specifies CASGPFYEQYF.

This clonotype was seen repeatedly, ten times or more. This chain joins TRBV3-1 and TRBJ2-6; D is ambiguous. Per the germline V gene, CDR1 is LGHDT and CDR2 is YNNKEL (reference sequence). The CDR3 has 15 residues. The ends were cut back, 4 bases at V and 0 bases at J, with 7 bases in the middle. CDR3 bases: TGTGCCAGCAGCCTGACCGACTCTGGGGCCAACGTCCTGACTTTC. Its translation: CASSLTDSGANVLTF.

The J gene is TRBJ2-7, the V gene TRBV5-5; 8 bases are shared with TRBD1. The length of the CDR3 is 15 residues. The J segment lost 2 bases and the V segment lost 3 bases, leaving 7 bases of the junction unmatched. Germline-derived CDR1 and CDR2 are SGHKS and YYEKEE (reference sequence). The CDR3 is CASSWDRPTAYEQYF. CDR3 DNA: TGTGCCAGCAGCTGGGACAGGCCCACAGCCTACGAGCAGTACTTC.

The chain joins TRBV27 to TRBJ2-1; 16 bases map to TRBD2. Germline V gene sequence: CDR1 MNHEY, CDR2 SMNVEV (reference sequence). The CDR3 covers 18 residues. The V gene end was trimmed by 6 bases and the J gene end by 2 bases; junction bases not matched to a gene: 7. CDR3 residues: CASRPGTSGRAPYNEQFF. The CDR3 DNA sequence: TGTGCCAGCAGACCCGGGACTAGCGGGAGGGCCCCCTACAATGAGCAGTTCTTC.

A word on this clonotype: A much larger clone differs from this one at a single base, so this may be a read error. The chain is built from TRBV9 and TRBJ1-1; D uncertain. The V end was cut by 0 bases, the J end by 8 bases, with 14 bases between. From germline, CDR1 is SGDLS and CDR2 YYNGEE. The CDR3 runs to 14 residues. The CDR3 DNA reads as TGTGCCAGCAGCGTAGGACCCGGCTCACTCGAAGCTTTCTTT. Translation: CASSVGPGSLEAFF.

In this sample, this clonotype turned up a few times. The CDR3 spells CASSFGQLSNTIYF. As DNA, the CDR3 is TGTGCCAGCAGTTTCGGCCAGCTCTCGAACACCATATATTTT. V is TRBV28 and J is TRBJ1-3, with unresolved D. CDR1 is MDHEN and CDR2 is SYDVKM in the germline V gene. The V and J ends lost 3 bases and 7 bases respectively, with 13 bases between them. This CDR3 has 14 residues.

Concerning this clonotype: One end of the junction varies from germline; a read error may be responsible. The CDR3 region is CAISESRGPRYNEQVF. In nucleotides, the CDR3 is TGTGCCATCAGTGAGTCGCGGGGGCCGCGGTACAATGAGCAGGTCTTC. V usage is TRBV10-3 and J usage is TRBJ2-1, with TRBD2 as a possible D gene (7 bases). In germline, CDR1 is ENHRY, CDR2 SYGVKD. The CDR3 consists of 16 residues.

The CDR3 DNA sequence: TGCAGTGCTAGGACCTCGGACTCCTCCTACGAGCAGTACTTC. Translation: CSARTSDSSYEQYF. This chain links TRBV20-1 with TRBJ2-7; possibly TRBD2 for D (5 bases). Trimming took 3 bases from V and 0 from J, leaving 12 bases between them. Germline lookup yields CDR1 DFQATT and CDR2 SNEGSKA (reference sequence). This CDR3 has 14 amino acids.

Concerning this clonotype: A much larger clone differs from this one at a single base, so this may be a read error. The chain combines TRBV5-1 with TRBJ1-6; 7 bases align to TRBD1. The CDR3 is 15 residues long. Germline lookup yields CDR1 SGHRS and CDR2 YFSETQ. The CDR3 reads CASSLAGTVNSPPHF. The CDR3 coding sequence is TGCGCCAGCAGCCTCGCGGGGACAGTTAATTCACCCCCCCACTTT.

The V call is TRBV28, the J call TRBJ2-7; 7 bases agree with TRBD2. V was clipped by 7 bases and J by 7 bases; unmatched bases: 13. Looked up from germline, CDR1 is MDHEN and CDR2 is SYDVKM. The CDR3 has 14 residues. The CDR3 DNA reads TGTGCCAGCACTCAGGTCGGGGGGTCTTGGGAGCAGTACTTC. It specifies CASTQVGGSWEQYF.

This clonotype was detected a few times. The V and J genes are TRBV29-1 and TRBJ1-5; D uncertain. Trimming took 4 bases from V and 8 from J, leaving 6 bases between them. CDR1 is SQVTM and CDR2 is ANQGSEA in the germline V gene. The CDR3 spans 10 residues. This CDR3 is CSVGNEPQHF. CDR3 nucleotide sequence: TGCAGCGTTGGAAATGAGCCCCAGCATTTT.

This clonotype was seen many times. The rearrangement links TRBV10-3 to TRBJ2-1; no definite D call. Germline loops: CDR1 ENHRY, CDR2 SYGVKD. The V end was cut by 3 bases, the J end by 10 bases, with 13 bases between. This CDR3 has 13 residues. The CDR3 DNA is TGTGCCATCAGTGACCCTCTCCAGGAGGAGCAGTTCTTC. Amino acid sequence: CAISDPLQEEQFF.

In this sample, this clonotype turned up many times. The gene calls are TRBV4-3 and TRBJ2-2, with 7 bases identical to TRBD1. The CDR3 is made up of 14 amino acids. The germline CDR1 and CDR2 sequences are LGHNA and YSLEER. The ends lost 4 bases at V and 5 bases at J; junction bases unmatched: 4. The CDR3 loop reads CASSPFRGTGELFF. The CDR3 DNA follows: TGCGCCAGCAGCCCATTCAGGGGGACCGGGGAGCTGTTTTTT.

This clonotype was recorded many times. In DNA form, the CDR3 reads TGCAGTGCTAGAGGACAGCCGAACACCGGGGAGCTGTTTTTT. Protein sequence: CSARGQPNTGELFF. This sequence joins TRBV20-1 and TRBJ2-2; possibly TRBD1 for D (5 bases). From germline, CDR1 is DFQATT and CDR2 SNEGSKA (reference sequence). This CDR3 is 14 amino acids long. With 1 base removed from V and 0 bases from J, the gap between germline ends came to 6 bases.

V is TRBV2 and J is TRBJ1-2, with a tentative D call TRBD1 (5 bases). V dropped 5 bases and J dropped 0 bases, with 10 bases sitting between them. Per the germline V gene, CDR1 is SNHLY and CDR2 is FYNNEI. The CDR3 runs to 14 residues. CDR3 nucleotide sequence: TGTGCCAGCAGTTCCGGGGGGGCTAACTATGGCTACACCTTC. Residues: CASSSGGANYGYTF.

This clonotype was observed many times. One end of the junction fails to match germline, which may point to a read error. The chain employs TRBV7-7 and TRBJ2-1; TRBD2 is a possible D gene (5 bases). CDR1 SSHAT and CDR2 FNYEAQ come from the germline V gene (reference sequence). The CDR3 consists of 16 residues. Here the CDR3 reads CASSPQRGLRYNEQFF. The CDR3 DNA reads as TGTGCTAGCAGCCCACAACGGGGTCTCCGATACAATGAGCAGTTCTTC.

This chain links TRBV24-1 with TRBJ2-1, with unresolved D. This CDR3 contains 13 residues. V lost 5 bases and J 10 bases, leaving 14 bases between the germline ends. Germline CDR1 and CDR2: KGHDR and SFDVKD. CDR3 in DNA: TGTGCCACCAGTGCCTCTTTAGTGGGGGAGCAGTTCTTC. It translates to CATSASLVGEQFF.

There are a few counts of this clonotype. V and J are TRBV2 and TRBJ2-2, with D unclear. Trimming shortened V by 4 bases and J by 6 bases, and 12 bases separated the two germline ends. Per germline, CDR1 SNHLY and CDR2 FYNNEI. The CDR3 runs 14 residues. The CDR3, as DNA: TGTGCCAGCAGTGTTCGATCAGGCCCCGGGGAGCTGTTTTTT. This encodes CASSVRSGPGELFF.

This clonotype has at least ten counts. This chain uses TRBV5-1 with TRBJ2-2, with TRBD1 matching 7 bases. V was pared by 4 bases and J by 2 bases, with 8 bases of the junction left unmatched. Germline loops: CDR1 SGHRS, CDR2 YFSETQ. This CDR3 region has 16 residues. CDR3 in DNA: TGCGCCAGCAGCGGGACAGAGCTAGTAAACACCGGGGAGCTGTTTTTT. It yields the protein CASSGTELVNTGELFF.

This chain joins TRBV5-4 and TRBJ2-1, with 14 nucleotides matching TRBD2. The CDR3 totals 16 residues. J lost 8 bases, V lost 3 bases, and 7 bases had no gene match. Looked up from germline, CDR1 is SGHNT and CDR2 is YYREEE (reference sequence). CDR3 DNA sequence: TGTGCCAGCAGCTCAGGGGGACTAGCGGGAGCTCATGAGCAGTTCTTC. Residues: CASSSGGLAGAHEQFF. Full variable domain (missing parts from reference TRBV5-4 and TRBJ2-1): ETGVTQSPTHLIKTRGQQVTLRCSSQSGHNTVSWYQQALGQGPQFIFQYYREEENGRGNFPPRFSGLQFPNYSSELNVNALELDDSALYLCASSSGGLAGAHEQFFGPGTRLTVL.